This T cell receptor (beta chain) comes out of a study of blood T cell repertoires in COVID-19. The protocol was immunoSEQ multiplex PCR, while the TCRdb copy is restricted to in-frame clones and leaves out a portion. The sample holds around 290,000 clones; about 87% are singletons and the top ten take about 8%. The CDR3 runs 15 residues. V was shortened by 0 bases and J by 1 base, with 7 bases between the two germline ends. Germline V gene lookup returns CDR1 LGHNA and CDR2 YSLEER. The V call is TRBV4-3, the J call TRBJ2-1; D perhaps matches TRBD2 (5 bases). The receptor comes from a woman in her 50s who had recovered from COVID-19. What was sequenced was peripheral blood. The CDR3 coding sequence is TGCGCCAGCAGCCAAGATCTAGCTTCCTACAATGAGCAGTTCTTC. Protein: CASSQDLASYNEQFF.